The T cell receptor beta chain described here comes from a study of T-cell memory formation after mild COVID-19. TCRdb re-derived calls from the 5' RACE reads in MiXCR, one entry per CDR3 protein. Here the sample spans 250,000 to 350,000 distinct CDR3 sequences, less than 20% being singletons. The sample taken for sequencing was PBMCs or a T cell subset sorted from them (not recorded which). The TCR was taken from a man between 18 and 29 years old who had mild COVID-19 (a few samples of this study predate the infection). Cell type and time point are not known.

CDR3 coding DNA: TGTGCCAGCAGCTGGGTGCATTCCTCTGGGGCCAACGTCCTGACTTTC. It translates to CASSWVHSSGANVLTF. The genes are TRBV7-2 and TRBJ2-6; D call uncertain. Germline V gene lookup returns CDR1 SGHTA and CDR2 FQGNSA. V dropped 4 bases and J dropped 0 bases, with 10 bases sitting between them. This CDR3 region has 16 residues. The full variable domain, completed using reference TRBV7-2 and TRBJ2-6, is GAGVSQSPSNKVTEKGKDVELRCDPISGHTALYWYRQSLGQGLEFLIYFQGNSAPDKSGLPSDRFSAERTGGSVSTLTIQRTQQEDSAVYLCASSWVHSSGANVLTFGAGSRLTVL.